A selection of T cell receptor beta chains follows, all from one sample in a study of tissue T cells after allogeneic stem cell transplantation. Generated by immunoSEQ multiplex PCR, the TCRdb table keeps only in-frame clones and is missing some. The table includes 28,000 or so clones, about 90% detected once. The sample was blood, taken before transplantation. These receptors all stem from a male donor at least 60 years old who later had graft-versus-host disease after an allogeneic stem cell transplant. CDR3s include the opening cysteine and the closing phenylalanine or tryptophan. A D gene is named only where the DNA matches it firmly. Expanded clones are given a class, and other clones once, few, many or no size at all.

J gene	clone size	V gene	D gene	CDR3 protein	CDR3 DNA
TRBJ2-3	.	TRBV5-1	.	CASNSWWGSTDTQYF	TGCGCCAGCAACTCTTGGTGGGGAAGCACAGATACGCAGTATTTT
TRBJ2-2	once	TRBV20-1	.	CSARSTGELFF	TGCAGTGCTAGGTCGACCGGGGAGCTGTTTTTT
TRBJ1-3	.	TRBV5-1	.	CASSLVNGFSGNTIYF	TGCGCCAGCAGCTTGGTTAATGGGTTCTCTGGAAACACCATATATTTT
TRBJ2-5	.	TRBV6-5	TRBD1	CASSKQGGQETQYF	TGTGCCAGCAGTAAACAGGGGGGACAAGAGACCCAGTACTTC
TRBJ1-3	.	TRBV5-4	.	CASTYDRSSGNTIYF	TGTGCCAGCACCTACGACAGGAGCTCTGGAAACACCATATATTTT
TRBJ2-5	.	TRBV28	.	CASSLGETQYF	TGTGCCAGCAGTTTAGGGGAGACCCAGTACTTC
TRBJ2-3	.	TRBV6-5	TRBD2	CASRFSGGPSDTQYF	TGTGCCAGCAGATTTAGCGGGGGCCCCTCAGATACGCAGTATTTT
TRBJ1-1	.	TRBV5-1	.	CASSIGRTEAFF	TGCGCCAGCAGCATCGGACGCACTGAAGCTTTCTTT
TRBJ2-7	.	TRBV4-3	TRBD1	CASSPGTGSYEQYF	TGCGCCAGCAGCCCAGGGACAGGGTCCTACGAGCAGTACTTC
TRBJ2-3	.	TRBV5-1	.	CASSLGGTDTQYF	TGCGCCAGCAGCCTTGGGGGCACAGATACGCAGTATTTT
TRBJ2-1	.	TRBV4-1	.	CASSQDMGGTYNEQFF	TGCGCCAGCAGCCAAGATATGGGGGGAACGTACAATGAGCAGTTCTTC
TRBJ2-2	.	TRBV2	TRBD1	CASVWGQGGTGELFF	TGTGCCAGCGTGTGGGGACAGGGCGGCACCGGGGAGCTGTTTTTT
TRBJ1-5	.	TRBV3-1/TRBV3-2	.	CASSQTARDRLNQPQHF	TGTGCCAGCAGCCAAACAGCGCGCGACAGGCTCAATCAGCCCCAGCATTTT
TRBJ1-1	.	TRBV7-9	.	CASSLVLMNTEAFF	TGTGCCAGCAGCTTAGTACTAATGAACACTGAAGCTTTCTTT
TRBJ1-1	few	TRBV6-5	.	CASSLTPGAVEAFF	TGTGCCAGCAGTTTAACGCCAGGTGCAGTGGAAGCTTTCTTT
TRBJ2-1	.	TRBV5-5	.	CASSTDGGSKFF	TGTGCCAGCAGCACCGATGGCGGTTCAAAGTTCTTC
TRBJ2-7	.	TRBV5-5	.	CASSLRQIYEQYF	TGTGCCAGCAGCCTCCGACAGATCTACGAGCAGTACTTC
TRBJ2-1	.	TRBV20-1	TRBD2	CSASLSSGPYNEQFF	TGCAGTGCTAGTCTCTCTAGCGGACCCTACAATGAGCAGTTCTTC
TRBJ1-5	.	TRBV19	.	CASSITRAGQPQHF	TGTGCCAGTAGTATAACCCGGGCGGGTCAGCCCCAGCATTTT
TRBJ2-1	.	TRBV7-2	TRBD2	CASSRGRAIYNEQFF	TGTGCCAGCAGCCGCGGGAGGGCGATCTACAATGAGCAGTTCTTC
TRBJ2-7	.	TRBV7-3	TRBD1	CASSYDRGRHEQYF	TGTGCCAGCAGCTATGACAGGGGACGACACGAGCAGTACTTC
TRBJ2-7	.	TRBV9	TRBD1	CASSVRGSPPTEQYF	TGTGCCAGCAGCGTCAGGGGGAGCCCCCCAACCGAGCAGTACTTC
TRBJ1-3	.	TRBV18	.	CASSPAPTGNTIYF	TGTGCCAGCTCACCTGCCCCCACTGGAAACACCATATATTTT
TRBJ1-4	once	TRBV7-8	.	CASSLEGPTNEKLFF	TGTGCCAGCAGCTTAGAAGGACCAACTAATGAAAAACTGTTTTTT
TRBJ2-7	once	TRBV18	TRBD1	CASALGTGDLFSYEQYF	TGTGCCAGCGCGTTGGGGACAGGGGACCTATTCTCCTACGAGCAGTACTTC
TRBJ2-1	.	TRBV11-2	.	CASSLGGGSHNEQFF	TGTGCCAGCAGCTTAGGAGGGGGTTCCCACAATGAGCAGTTCTTC
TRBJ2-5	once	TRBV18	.	CASSPQSGAWETQYF	TGTGCCAGCTCACCCCAGTCGGGGGCTTGGGAGACCCAGTACTTC
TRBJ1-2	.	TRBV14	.	CASSQAQYWGYTF	TGTGCCAGCAGCCAAGCACAATATTGGGGCTACACCTTC
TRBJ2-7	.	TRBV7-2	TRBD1	CASSAQTGFEQYF	TGTGCCAGCAGCGCGCAGACAGGGTTCGAGCAGTACTTC
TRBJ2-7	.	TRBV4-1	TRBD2	CASSHRAQRSPTSGNRLYF	TGCGCCAGCAGTCACAGGGCCCAAAGGAGTCCGACTAGCGGTAACCGGCTGTACTTC
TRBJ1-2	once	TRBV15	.	CATSRDTRDNYGYTF	TGTGCCACCAGCAGAGACACTCGGGATAACTATGGCTACACCTTC
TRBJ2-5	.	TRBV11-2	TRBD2	CASSTGTSGRETQYF	TGTGCCAGCAGCACCGGGACTAGCGGGAGGGAGACCCAGTACTTC
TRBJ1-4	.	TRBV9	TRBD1	CASSPSPGQVNEKLFF	TGTGCCAGCAGCCCTTCGCCGGGACAGGTTAATGAAAAACTGTTTTTT
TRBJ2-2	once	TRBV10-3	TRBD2	CAISPTFQRGGPGELFF	TGTGCCATCAGTCCCACCTTCCAGCGGGGGGGTCCCGGGGAGCTGTTTTTT
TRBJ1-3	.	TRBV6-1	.	CASSERGNTIYF	TGTGCCAGCAGTGAGCGGGGAAACACCATATATTTT
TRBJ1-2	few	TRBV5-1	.	CASSTSGSTNYGYTF	TGCGCCAGCAGCACCTCAGGGAGTACTAACTATGGCTACACCTTC
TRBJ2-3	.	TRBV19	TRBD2	CASRMTSGGTDTQYF	TGTGCCAGTAGGATGACTAGCGGGGGGACAGATACGCAGTATTTT
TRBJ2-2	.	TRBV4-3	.	CASSQEVGITGELFF	TGCGCCAGCAGCCAAGAGGTCGGGATCACCGGGGAGCTGTTTTTT
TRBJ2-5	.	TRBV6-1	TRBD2	CASSELAGGQETQYF	TGTGCCAGCAGTGAACTAGCGGGAGGGCAAGAGACCCAGTACTTC
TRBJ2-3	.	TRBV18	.	CASSPIGARVGGTDTQYF	TGTGCCAGCTCACCGATTGGGGCGAGGGTAGGAGGCACAGATACGCAGTATTTT
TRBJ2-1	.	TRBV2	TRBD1	CASSAGTGSYNEQFF	TGTGCCAGCAGCGCCGGGACAGGCTCCTACAATGAGCAGTTCTTC
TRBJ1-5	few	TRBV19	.	CASSHSTSVSYQPQHF	TGTGCCAGTAGCCATTCGACGTCTGTCTCCTATCAGCCCCAGCATTTT
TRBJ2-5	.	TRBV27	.	CASVSGETQYF	TGTGCCAGCGTCAGTGGAGAGACCCAGTACTTC
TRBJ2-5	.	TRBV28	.	CASSYTRGTQYF	TGTGCCAGCAGTTATACCCGGGGGACCCAGTACTTC
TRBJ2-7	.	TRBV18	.	CASSPEAYEQYF	TGTGCCAGCTCACCAGAAGCCTACGAGCAGTACTTC
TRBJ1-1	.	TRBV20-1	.	CSARAGTEAFF	TGCAGTGCTAGGGCGGGCACTGAAGCTTTCTTT
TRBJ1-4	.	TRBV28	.	CASSEGVLEKLFF	TGTGCCAGCAGTGAGGGGGTTTTGGAAAAACTGTTTTTT
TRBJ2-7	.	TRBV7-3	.	CASSGTSDAYEQYF	TGTGCCAGCAGCGGAACTAGTGACGCCTACGAGCAGTACTTC
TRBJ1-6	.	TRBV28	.	CASSLRTFNSPLHF	TGTGCCAGCAGTTTAAGGACCTTTAATTCACCCCTCCACTTT
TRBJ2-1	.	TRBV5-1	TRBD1	CASSSGQGGEQFF	TGCGCCAGCAGCTCTGGACAGGGCGGCGAGCAGTTCTTC
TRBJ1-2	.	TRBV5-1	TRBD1	CASRLGQSLSYGYTF	TGCGCCAGCAGGTTGGGACAGAGCCTTTCCTATGGCTACACCTTC
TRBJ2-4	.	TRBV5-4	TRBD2	CASSPQGGRNIQYF	TGTGCCAGCAGCCCCCAGGGAGGGAGAAACATTCAGTACTTC
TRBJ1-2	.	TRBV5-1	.	CASSSRTGPYGYTF	TGCGCCAGCAGCTCCCGGACGGGACCTTATGGCTACACCTTC
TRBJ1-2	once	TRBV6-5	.	CASSYSLLGYGYTF	TGTGCCAGCAGTTACTCGCTACTCGGCTATGGCTACACCTTC
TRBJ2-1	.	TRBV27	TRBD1	CATRDRGTSSYNEQFF	TGTGCCACCCGGGACAGGGGAACGAGCTCCTACAATGAGCAGTTCTTC